This is a list of T cell receptor beta chains from one sample in a study of T cell responses to AZD1222 COVID-19 vaccine. TCRdb keeps only in-frame clones here, not all; method: immunoSEQ multiplex PCR. The sample holds 75,000 to 100,000 clones, roughly 88% seen once. Material: peripheral blood, obtained on day 0 of AZD1222 vaccination. All receptors come from an adult in good health. CDR3s include the opening cysteine and the closing phenylalanine or tryptophan.

j_call,v_call,cdr3_aa
TRBJ1-3,TRBV12-3/TRBV12-4,CASSLGTGNTIYF
TRBJ2-7,TRBV2,CASSEVSGGSRHEQYF
TRBJ2-7,TRBV6-6,CASSPFSEQYF
NA,TRBV5-1,CASSPGLAGGYEQYF
TRBJ1-6,TRBV6-5,CASGRQGVLGSPLHF
TRBJ2-7,TRBV10-3,CAISDPTSHDRGRSSEQYF
TRBJ1-4,TRBV5-3,CARSLTDGNEKLFF
TRBJ1-2,TRBV14,CASSQRTYGYTF
TRBJ1-1,TRBV4-1,CASSQIGSGKSTEAFF
TRBJ1-6,TRBV30,CAWSVFSRANSPLHF
TRBJ2-1,TRBV3-1/TRBV3-2,CASSSRTSGNNEQFF
TRBJ1-3,TRBV18,CASSPTEDTFSGNTIYF
TRBJ1-6,TRBV5-8,CASSLGGTNSPLHF
TRBJ2-1,TRBV3-1/TRBV3-2,CASSPGTSGPSRYNEQFF
TRBJ2-7,TRBV7-2,CASSPRGEEQYF
TRBJ2-5,TRBV9,CASSVGGGRETQYF
TRBJ2-7,TRBV2,CASRQGIGEQYF
TRBJ2-3,TRBV27,CASSPGTGISTDTQYF
TRBJ2-6,TRBV19,CASSTSAGANVLTF
TRBJ1-5,TRBV28,CASSLGHIQPQHF
TRBJ2-1,TRBV27,CASSFRTGEQFF
TRBJ2-6,TRBV29-1,CSVETAGANVLTF
TRBJ1-1,TRBV19,CASSIIGGITEAFF
TRBJ2-1,TRBV10-3,CATTGGRTYNEQFF
TRBJ1-1,TRBV7-3,CASSTRGMNTEAFF
TRBJ1-5,TRBV4-2,CASSQVRGVDQPQHF
TRBJ2-7,TRBV4-1,CASSQDTYGTSGRSYEQYF
TRBJ1-1,TRBV28,CASSLTGQNTEAFF
TRBJ2-2,TRBV7-3,CASSLLRNTGELFF
TRBJ2-7,TRBV6-5,CASSFSGGEEQYF
TRBJ2-3,TRBV19,CASSNPSGSASTDTQYF
TRBJ1-3,TRBV28,CASSSPTRSGNTIYF